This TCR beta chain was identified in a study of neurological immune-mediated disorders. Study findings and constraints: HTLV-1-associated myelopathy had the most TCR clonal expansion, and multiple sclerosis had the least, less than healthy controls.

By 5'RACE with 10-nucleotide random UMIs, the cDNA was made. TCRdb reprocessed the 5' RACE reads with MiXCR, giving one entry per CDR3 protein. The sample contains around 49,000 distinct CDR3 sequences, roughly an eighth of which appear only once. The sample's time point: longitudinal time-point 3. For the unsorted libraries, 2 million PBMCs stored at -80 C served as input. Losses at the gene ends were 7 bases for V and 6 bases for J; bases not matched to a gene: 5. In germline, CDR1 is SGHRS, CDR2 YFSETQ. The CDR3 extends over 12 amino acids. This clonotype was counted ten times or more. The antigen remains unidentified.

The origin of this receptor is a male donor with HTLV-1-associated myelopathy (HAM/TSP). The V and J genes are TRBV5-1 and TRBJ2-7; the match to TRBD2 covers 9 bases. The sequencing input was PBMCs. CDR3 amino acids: CASHAGGPEQYF. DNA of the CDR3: TGCGCCAGCCACGCGGGGGGGCCCGAGCAGTACTTC.